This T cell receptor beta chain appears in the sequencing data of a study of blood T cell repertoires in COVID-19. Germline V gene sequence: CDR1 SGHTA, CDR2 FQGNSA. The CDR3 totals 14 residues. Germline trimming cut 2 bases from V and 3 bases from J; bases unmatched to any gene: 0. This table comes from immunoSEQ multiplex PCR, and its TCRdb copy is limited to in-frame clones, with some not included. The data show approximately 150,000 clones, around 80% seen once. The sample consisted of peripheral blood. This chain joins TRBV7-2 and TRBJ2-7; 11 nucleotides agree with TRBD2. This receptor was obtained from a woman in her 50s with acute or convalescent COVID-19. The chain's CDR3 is CASSLTSGGYEQYF. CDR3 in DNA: TGTGCCAGCAGCTTAACTAGCGGGGGCTACGAGCAGTACTTC.